These 17 T cell receptor beta chains were all obtained from the same sample, sequenced in a study of vaccination and CD4 T cells after COVID-19. These receptors' targets are unknown. The Oncomine TCR Beta short-read assay was what sequenced the DNA obtained from cultured CD4+ T cells. TCRdb reanalysed the PCR reads using MiXCR and keeps one entry per CDR3 protein. The sample has about 10,000 distinct CDR3 sequences, approximately 59% seen once. Treatment noted: roughly 11-day PBMC culture with coronavirus spike peptide pools or control peptides (ViraFEST assay). Sequencing was done on a sample of CD4+ T cells from blood, cultured in vitro. These receptors originate from a human donor who had recovered from COVID-19.

V and J are TRBV20-1 and TRBJ1-4, with D hard to call. The CDR3 extends over 14 amino acids. Germline CDR1 and CDR2: DFQATT and SNEGSKA (reference sequence). With 6 bases removed from V and 3 bases from J, the gap between germline ends came to 14 bases. CDR3 residues: CSAIGRVPNEKLFF. In DNA form, the CDR3 reads TGCAGTGCCATTGGGAGGGTGCCTAATGAAAAACTGTTTTTT.

The table lists this clonotype with a few counts. The chain joins TRBV2 to TRBJ1-6; 11 bases are shared with TRBD1. This CDR3 has 15 amino acids. Germline values: CDR1 SNHLY, CDR2 FYNNEI. The trim removed 6 bases at V and 10 bases at J, leaving 8 bases unmatched. CDR3 DNA sequence: TGTGCCAGCAGCCCGGACAGGGGGCTAGGATCACCCCTCCACTTT. It encodes CASSPDRGLGSPLHF.

This chain links TRBV28 with TRBJ2-3; D gene uncertain. With 4 bases removed from V and 8 bases from J, the gap between germline ends came to 10 bases. The CDR3 is 12 residues long. Germline CDR1 reads MDHEN; CDR2 reads SYDVKM. DNA for the CDR3: TGTGCCAGCAGTTCCGGCCCGTTTACGCAGTATTTT. Amino acids: CASSSGPFTQYF.

The chain carries TRBV6-1 and TRBJ2-7; tentatively, D is TRBD2 (5 bases). The CDR3 runs to 13 residues. Germline CDR1 MNHNS, CDR2 SASEGT. V was shortened by 6 bases and J by 5 bases, with 14 bases between the two germline ends. As DNA, the CDR3 is TGTGCCAGCAGGTTTCTAGCAAATAACGAGCAGTACTTC. Translated, it gives CASRFLANNEQYF.

A word on this clonotype: A read error may account for a junction end that differs from germline. V gene TRBV10-3 combines with J gene TRBJ1-2, with D perhaps matching TRBD1 (6 bases). CDR3 length: 14 amino acids. Germline V gene sequence: CDR1 ENHRY, CDR2 SYGVKD. This chain's CDR3 is CAIKHLQGNYGYAF. In DNA, the CDR3 is TGTGCCATCAAACACCTTCAGGGGAACTATGGCTACGCCTTC.

This clonotype was counted a few times. The chain links TRBV11-2 to TRBJ1-2, with D perhaps matching TRBD1 (6 bases). CDR3 length: 18 residues. V was shortened by 2 bases and J by 7 bases, with 26 bases between the two germline ends. Looked up from germline, CDR1 is SGHAT and CDR2 is FQNNGV. CDR3 nucleotides: TGTGCCAGCAGCTTAACACGAGTTGCGTCAGGGGTTTCCTCTGGCTACACCTTC. Encoded protein: CASSLTRVASGVSSGYTF.

This clonotype was seen only a few times. The chain recombines TRBV20-1 with TRBJ1-5; maybe TRBD1 (6 bases). Deletions cut 3 bases from V and 2 bases from J, with 11 bases between. Germline CDR1 is DFQATT and CDR2 is SNEGSKA (reference sequence). This CDR3 comprises 14 residues. DNA of the CDR3: TGCAGTGCTAGGGACAGCCAGCGCAATCAGCCCCAGCATTTT. Translated, it gives CSARDSQRNQPQHF.

The chain uses TRBV7-2 and TRBJ2-5; 7 bases fit TRBD1. CDR3 length: 14 residues. Germline V gives CDR1 SGHTA, CDR2 FQGNSA. With V trimmed by 5 bases and J by 1 base, 4 bases remained unmatched. CDR3: CASSVRDSQETQYF. CDR3 nucleotides: TGTGCCAGCAGCGTCCGGGACAGCCAAGAGACCCAGTACTTC.

This clonotype has just one count. The chain carries TRBV7-9 and TRBJ1-2; D not resolved. Deletions cut 5 bases from V and 2 bases from J, with 12 bases between. The CDR3 runs to 14 residues. Germline loops: CDR1 SEHNR, CDR2 FQNEAQ (reference sequence). DNA of the CDR3: TGTGCCAGCAGCCCGGACGGATGGAACTATGGCTACACCTTC. This translates into CASSPDGWNYGYTF.

This chain connects TRBV30 to TRBJ1-6; D perhaps matches TRBD1 (6 bases). V was cut by 1 base and J by 7 bases, with 11 bases left in between. The CDR3 has 14 residues. Germline V gene data show CDR1 as GTSNPN and CDR2 as SVGIG (reference sequence). The CDR3: CAWSEGGSNSPLHF. CDR3 nucleotides: TGTGCCTGGAGTGAAGGGGGGTCCAATTCACCCCTCCACTTT.

V usage is TRBV5-4 and J usage is TRBJ1-5; D uncertain. This CDR3 spans 14 amino acids. The V gene lost 5 bases and the J gene lost 2 bases, with 11 bases spanning the gap. Per germline, CDR1 SGHNT and CDR2 YYREEE (reference sequence). CDR3 in DNA: TGTGCCAGCAGGTTCCGCAAAGGCAATCAGCCCCAGCATTTT. It specifies CASRFRKGNQPQHF.

The CDR3 DNA reads TGTGCCAGCAGTCCCTTAGCGGGTGGAGATACGCAGTATTTT. As protein: CASSPLAGGDTQYF. The chain links TRBV27 to TRBJ2-3; TRBD2 matches at 7 bases. J lost 5 bases, V lost 5 bases, and 7 bases had no gene match. The CDR3 is 14 residues long. Looked up from germline, CDR1 is MNHEY and CDR2 is SMNVEV (reference sequence).

This clonotype was observed a few times. V usage is TRBV6-5 and J usage is TRBJ2-2; 9 nucleotides match TRBD2. CDR1 and CDR2 from the germline V gene are MNHEY and SVGAGI. The CDR3 length is 16 residues. V lost 4 bases to trimming and J lost 1 base; unmatched junction nucleotides: 4. The CDR3 nucleotides are TGTGCCAGCAGTTTTGGAGCGGGGGGGAACACCGGGGAGCTGTTTTTT. Its translation is CASSFGAGGNTGELFF.

The V call is TRBV2, the J call TRBJ1-6; D ambiguous. CDR3 length equals 13 residues. Trimming stripped 0 bases from V and 10 bases from J, with 7 bases between. In germline, CDR1 is SNHLY, CDR2 FYNNEI. The CDR3 sequence is CASSEAEGSPLHF. Here the CDR3 DNA reads TGTGCCAGCAGTGAAGCGGAGGGCTCACCCCTCCACTTT.

The V gene is TRBV20-1, the J gene TRBJ2-7, with 7 bases aligning to TRBD1. The CDR3 is 13 residues long. Germline CDR1 reads DFQATT; CDR2 reads SNEGSKA (reference sequence). J lost 3 bases, V lost 6 bases, and 8 bases had no gene match. The CDR3 bases are TGCAGTGCAAACCATAACAGGGGCTACGAGCAGTACTTC. This codes for CSANHNRGYEQYF.

This clonotype was seen a handful of times. This rearrangement joins TRBV7-9 to TRBJ1-4, with D uncertain. CDR1 is SEHNR and CDR2 is FQNEAQ in the germline V gene (reference sequence). Trimming left V 4 bases short and J 0 bases short, with 9 bases between. The CDR3 runs to 15 residues. CDR3 DNA: TGTGCCAGCAGCTCCCATTCAACAACTAATGAAAAACTGTTTTTT. It codes for CASSSHSTTNEKLFF. Full variable domain (remainder filled in from reference TRBV7-9 and TRBJ1-4): DTGVSQNPRHKITKRGQNVTFRCDPISEHNRLYWYRQTLGQGPEFLTYFQNEAQLEKSRLLSDRFSAERPKGSFSTLEIQRTEQGDSAMYLCASSSHSTTNEKLFFGSGTQLSVL.

The chain carries TRBV6-5 and TRBJ1-2, with 8 bases matching TRBD1. The ends lost 4 bases at V and 2 bases at J; junction bases unmatched: 9. The length of the CDR3 is 16 residues. Germline CDR1 reads MNHEY; CDR2 reads SVGAGI. CDR3: CASSSHSGTGNYGYTF. The CDR3 DNA reads as TGTGCCAGCAGTTCGCATTCCGGGACAGGCAACTATGGCTACACCTTC.